This T cell receptor (beta chain) comes out of a study of response to subunit inactivated influenza vaccine. TCRdb fed the RT-PCR reads into MiXCR, producing one record per CDR3 protein. Of around 480,000 distinct CDR3 sequences listed, 16% are singletons. Concerning this clonotype itself: The antigen remains unidentified.

Study-wide points: Few additional T cells are recruited per seasonal influenza vaccination, authors suggested.

V was shortened by 4 bases and J by 7 bases, with 11 bases between the two germline ends. The CDR3 loop spans 14 amino acids. Germline values: CDR1 SEHNR, CDR2 FQNEAQ (reference sequence). This receptor was obtained from a man aged 50 to 75 who received an inactivated influenza vaccine. The source material was CD4+ T cells sorted from PBMCs, sampled less than 25 months after vaccination. The chain employs TRBV7-9 and TRBJ1-6, with D unresolved. The CDR3 nucleotides are TGTGCCAGCAGCTCTCAGGACGGAAATTCACCCCTCCACTTT. Translated: CASSSQDGNSPLHF.